This T cell receptor beta chain came from a study of beta chain features in type 1 diabetes. Study information: No patient-donor differences in age, gender, total cells or subset yield. Notes on the study in general: In all four CD4+ subsets, TCRB CDR3 length was significantly, moderately reduced in type 1 diabetes. PCR, the amplification step, might favor shorter templates, equally in patients and controls.

Turning to this clone: The antigen remains undetermined.

Once sorted, every population was more than 95% pure. The sequenced template was cDNA made from the entire isolated RNA. Generated by immunoSEQ multiplex PCR, the TCRdb table keeps only in-frame clones and is missing some. The table records hundreds of thousands of clones, over 12% of them present only once. The CDR3 contains 14 residues. Trimming pared 7 bases from V and 0 bases from J, leaving 13 bases between. CDR1 and CDR2 from the germline V gene are SGHTA and FQGNSA. This sequence originates from a man between 18 and 29 years old with type 1 diabetes. The chain joins TRBV7-2 to TRBJ2-7; possible D gene TRBD1, 6 bases. The material sequenced was naive CD4+ T cells from blood. The CDR3: CASKTDRRSYEQYF. The CDR3 nucleotides read TGTGCCAGCAAAACTGACAGGCGCTCCTACGAGCAGTACTTC.